This T cell receptor (beta chain) stems from a study of CD8 T cells in Susac syndrome. Study outcomes and limitations: The study identified about sixteen and five Susac-specific public clones in total CD8+ and CD8+ TEMRA repertoires.

Reverse transcription of roughly 0.45 to 1 ug RNA was performed with random hexamers. Amplification of TCR beta CDR3 used immunoSEQ multiplex PCR across 54 Vbeta and 13 Jbeta. MiXCR, applied by TCRdb to the immunoSEQ multiplex PCR reads, yields one record per CDR3 protein. The sample contains about 100,000 distinct CDR3 sequences, around 96% of which appear only once. The CDR3 spans 14 residues. Germline lookup yields CDR1 SGHDN and CDR2 FVKESK. V was clipped by 5 bases and J by 8 bases; unmatched bases: 6. To note about this clonotype: Antigen specificity is unknown.

The chain recombines TRBV14 with TRBJ1-6; 7 nucleotides agree with TRBD1. Sequencing input: CD8+ T cells from PBMCs. The clonotype comes from a human donor with Susac syndrome. CDR3 DNA: TGTGCCAGCAGCACACAGGGGAGAGATTCACCCCTCCACTTT. Translation: CASSTQGRDSPLHF.